Sequencing of this T cell receptor (beta chain) was carried out in a study of radiation and T cells in renal cell carcinoma. Time point indicated: baseline pretreatment blood. Indicated treatment: 15 Gy SBRT to primary tumor, nephrectomy 4 weeks later. Produced via immunoSEQ multiplex PCR; TCRdb's table is partial and in-frame only. The sample gives some 140,000 clones, roughly 88% of which show up once; 12% is in the top ten. The germline CDR1 and CDR2 sequences are LNHDA and SQIVND (reference sequence). Trimming left V 5 bases short and J 1 base short, with 11 bases between. The CDR3 is made up of 14 amino acids.

The sequencing used blood, collected from a patient whose treatment included radiotherapy and nephrectomy. V and J are TRBV19 and TRBJ1-1; D is ambiguous. The sequence was obtained from a woman aged 45-60 years with renal cell carcinoma. The CDR3 nucleotides are TGTGCCAGTAGTTTCGCCGTAAGGAACACTGAAGCTTTCTTT. The encoded protein is CASSFAVRNTEAFF.